Each of the 15 T cell receptor beta chains below was sequenced from the same sample in a study of OX40 agonist ivuxolimab in advanced cancers. Using immunoSEQ multiplex PCR, the repertoire was profiled, and TCRdb retains in-frame clones only, with some absent. The sample has 7,000 to 9,500 clones, roughly 90% seen once; the top ten hold 25% to 35%. The specimen comprised CD4+ or CD8+ T cells sorted from blood, sampled in a trial of the OX40 agonist ivuxolimab. Receptor source: an adult with an advanced solid tumor such as melanoma, head and neck, liver or kidney cancer.

This chain connects TRBV28 to TRBJ2-3, with D unclear. The ends were cut back, 3 bases at V and 6 bases at J, with 19 bases in the middle. Germline V gene sequence: CDR1 MDHEN, CDR2 SYDVKM. The CDR3 is 16 amino acids. CDR3 sequence: CASSLSPALSLDTQYF. DNA of the CDR3: TGTGCCAGCAGTTTGTCCCCCGCCCTATCCCTCGATACGCAGTATTTT. The full variable domain, in which reference TRBV28 and TRBJ2-3 provide the parts outside the CDR3, is DVKVTQSSRYLVKRTGEKVFLECVQDMDHENMFWYRQDPGLGLRLIYFSYDVKMKEKGDIPEGYSVSREKKERFSLILESASTNQTSMYLCASSLSPALSLDTQYFGPGTRLTVL.

The chain combines TRBV21-1 with TRBJ1-1; TRBD1 reflects the table's D call only, with no check against the DNA. TRBV21-1 is termed a pseudogene. CDR3 size: 16 residues. The CDR3 sequence is CASSPRTGGWGTEAFF. The CDR3 nucleotides read TGTGCCAGCAGCCCGCGGACAGGGGGCTGGGGCACTGAAGCTTTCTTT.

V usage is TRBV9 and J usage is TRBJ2-2; no clear D. CDR1 SGDLS and CDR2 YYNGEE come from the germline V gene. The CDR3 is made up of 12 amino acids. The V and J ends lost 4 bases and 9 bases respectively, with 10 bases between them. The CDR3 bases are TGTGCCAGCAGCCTGACCTACCGGGAGCTGTTTTTT. Its protein product is CASSLTYRELFF. Looking up the rest from reference TRBV9 and TRBJ2-2 gives the full variable domain: DSGVTQTPKHLITATGQRVTLRCSPRSGDLSVYWYQQSLDQGLQFLIQYYNGEERAKGNILERFSAQQFPDLHSELNLSSLELGDSALYFCASSLTYRELFFGEGSRLTVL.

The V call is TRBV5-1, the J call TRBJ2-3; possibly TRBD2 for D (5 bases). Trimming shortened V by 6 bases and J by 4 bases, and 15 bases separated the two germline ends. The germline V gene has CDR1 SGHRS and CDR2 YFSETQ. CDR3 length equals 14 residues. CDR3 DNA sequence: TGCGCCAGCAAGGTTAGCGTCTCACCAGATACGCAGTATTTT. This codes for CASKVSVSPDTQYF.

In nucleotides, the CDR3 is TGTGCCTGGGGGACCGGGACAGGGAGGGAAAAACTGTTTTTT. Translation: CAWGTGTGREKLFF. V usage is TRBV30 and J usage is TRBJ1-4, with 9 bases identical to TRBD1. The CDR3 contains 14 residues. CDR1 GTSNPN and CDR2 SVGIG come from the germline V gene (reference sequence). Trimming took 5 bases from V and 8 from J; bases not matched to a gene: 9.

This clone was counted a single time. The chain has TRBV4-1 and TRBJ2-2; 7 bases fit TRBD1. The V and J ends lost 0 bases and 17 bases, in that order; junction bases with no gene match: 12. This CDR3 is built from 14 residues. CDR1 MGHRA and CDR2 YSYEKL come from the germline V gene. This chain's CDR3 is CASSQEQGWGFLFF. CDR3 coding DNA: TGCGCCAGCAGCCAAGAACAGGGGTGGGGGTTTCTATTTTTT.

CDR3 nucleotides: TGTGCCAGCAGTTACGTTTGGCGGAACACCGGGGAGCTGTTTTTT. It codes for CASSYVWRNTGELFF. The rearrangement links TRBV6-5 to TRBJ2-2; D ambiguous. Germline CDR1 MNHEY, CDR2 SVGAGI. The CDR3 covers 15 residues. Trimming left V 2 bases short and J 1 base short, with 8 bases between.

The V and J genes are TRBV7-8 and TRBJ2-2; D may be TRBD2 (6 bases). Germline-derived CDR1 and CDR2 are SGHVS and FQNEAQ. With 4 bases removed from V and 8 bases from J, the gap between germline ends came to 17 bases. The length of the CDR3 is 15 residues. CDR3 in DNA: TGTGCCAGCAGCTGGGGACTGTCGCATGCGGGGGAGCTGTTTTTT. As protein: CASSWGLSHAGELFF.

The chain recombines TRBV9 with TRBJ2-5; TRBD2 matches at 9 bases. The CDR3 runs to 14 residues. V lost 2 bases and J lost 3; bases outside the gene matches: 2. From germline, CDR1 is SGDLS and CDR2 YYNGEE. The CDR3 coding sequence is TGTGCCAGCAGCGTTAGCGGGAGAGAAGAGACCCAGTACTTC. Protein sequence: CASSVSGREETQYF.

This rearrangement joins TRBV9 to TRBJ2-7; D possibly uses TRBD1 or TRBD2 (5 bases each). In germline, CDR1 is SGDLS, CDR2 YYNGEE. The CDR3 contains 14 residues. V was cut by 4 bases and J by 2 bases, with 13 bases left in between. CDR3: CASSSRDRTYEQYF. CDR3 bases: TGTGCCAGCAGCAGCCGGGACCGTACCTACGAGCAGTACTTC. Filled out from reference TRBV9 and TRBJ2-7, the complete variable domain reads DSGVTQTPKHLITATGQRVTLRCSPRSGDLSVYWYQQSLDQGLQFLIQYYNGEERAKGNILERFSAQQFPDLHSELNLSSLELGDSALYFCASSSRDRTYEQYFGPGTRLTVT.

The chain has TRBV29-1 and TRBJ2-1; 7 bases are shared with TRBD2. The CDR3 extends over 15 amino acids. Unmatched junction bases numbered 11, after V lost 3 bases and J lost 6 bases. From germline, CDR1 is SQVTM and CDR2 ANQGSEA. The CDR3 sequence is CSVEGSLAASNEQFF. The CDR3 bases are TGCAGCGTTGAGGGCTCGCTAGCGGCTTCCAATGAGCAGTTCTTC.

This clone was counted only a few times. The V call is TRBV4-1, the J call TRBJ1-1; D may be TRBD1 (5 bases). With 0 bases removed from V and 5 bases from J, the gap between germline ends came to 16 bases. Germline CDR1 and CDR2: MGHRA and YSYEKL. The CDR3 runs to 16 residues. The CDR3 is CASSQDRGGGRTEAFF. CDR3 nucleotides: TGCGCCAGCAGCCAAGATCGGGGGGGAGGAAGAACTGAAGCTTTCTTT.

This clone was seen more than once but under ten times. The V and J genes are TRBV7-6 and TRBJ2-3, with 7 bases fitting TRBD2. The CDR3 has 18 residues. V was pared by 1 base and J by 2 bases, with 12 bases of the junction left unmatched. Per the germline V gene, CDR1 is SGHVS and CDR2 is FNYEAQ. Here the CDR3 DNA reads TGTGCCAGCAGCTTAGATATCGGCCTAGCGGAGACCACAGATACGCAGTATTTT. Translation gives CASSLDIGLAETTDTQYF.

This chain links TRBV7-6 with TRBJ2-6; the D gene could be TRBD1 or TRBD2 (6 bases each). CDR3 length: 16 residues. Germline CDR1 and CDR2: SGHVS and FNYEAQ. Trimming took off 5 bases at V and 3 bases at J, with 14 bases between the two ends. The CDR3 DNA sequence: TGTGCCAGCAGCCCAGGAGGGGGGAATGGGGCCAACGTCCTGACTTTC. It translates to CASSPGGGNGANVLTF.

The V call is TRBV4-1, the J call TRBJ1-1; 7 bases line up with TRBD1. Germline CDR1 reads MGHRA; CDR2 reads YSYEKL. This CDR3 is built from 15 residues. Unmatched junction bases numbered 7, after V lost 1 base and J lost 5 bases. The CDR3 region is CASSQVAGGSTEAFF. The CDR3 DNA reads TGCGCCAGCAGCCAAGTCGCAGGGGGATCAACTGAAGCTTTCTTT.